These 28 T cell receptor beta chains share one sample of origin, sequenced in a study of blood T cells in healthy people across ages. A J-beta primer mix and a sample-barcoded 5' primer were used in a second PCR of roughly 6 to 11 cycles. Each CDR3 protein is one row after TCRdb ran MiXCR on the 5' RACE reads. The sample consists of 1,500,000 or so distinct CDR3 sequences, approximately 43% of them appearing once. The sequencing input was blood. The source of these receptors is a young woman in good health.

This clonotype was counted a few times. The CDR3, as DNA: TGTGCCATCAGTGACCCTCCTTTCTCTGAAGCTTTCTTT. This encodes CAISDPPFSEAFF. The chain couples TRBV10-3 to TRBJ1-1; D is unresolved. Germline V gene sequence: CDR1 ENHRY, CDR2 SYGVKD. V gave up 3 bases and J gave up 6 bases, with 11 bases separating them. There are 13 residues in the CDR3.

Comment on this clonotype: An end of the junction does not agree with germline; a read error may underlie this. The chain couples TRBV29-1 to TRBJ2-7; 11 positions match TRBD1. Germline assignment: CDR1 SQVTM and CDR2 ANQGSEA. The CDR3 is made up of 14 amino acids. The CDR3 here is CSVEDRGRRYEQYF. CDR3 nucleotide sequence: TGTAGCGTTGAGGACAGGGGGCGTAGGTACGAGCAGTACTTC.

This clonotype showed up just a few times. V is TRBV29-1 and J is TRBJ1-2, with D possibly being TRBD1 (5 bases). Trimming removed 5 bases at V and 4 bases at J, with 14 bases between. Germline assignment: CDR1 SQVTM and CDR2 ANQGSEA. CDR3 length: 13 amino acids. CDR3 sequence reads: CSVYRLASYGYTF. The CDR3, as DNA: TGCAGCGTTTACAGGTTGGCAAGCTATGGCTACACCTTC.

The chain is built from TRBV6-5 and TRBJ1-5; D unclear. CDR3 length equals 18 residues. Germline values: CDR1 MNHEY, CDR2 SVGAGI. The V gene lost 3 bases and the J gene lost 0 bases, with 18 bases spanning the gap. The CDR3 protein is CASSYEVREIYSNQPQHF. In DNA form, the CDR3 reads TGTGCCAGCAGTTATGAAGTTCGGGAGATCTATAGCAATCAGCCCCAGCATTTT.

V usage is TRBV13 and J usage is TRBJ2-5, with D uncertain. The end of the DNA aligns better with TRBJ2-7, so the J call may be wrong. Germline CDR1 is PRHDT and CDR2 is FYEKMQ (reference sequence). The CDR3 extends over 12 amino acids. CDR3: CASSLILGEQYF. The DNA for the CDR3 is TGTGCCAGCAGCTTAATTCTAGGCGAGCAGTACTTC.

The J gene is TRBJ1-4, the V gene TRBV27; D gene uncertain. V lost 6 bases and J lost 4, with 12 bases in between. The CDR3 consists of 14 residues. The germline CDR1 and CDR2 sequences are MNHEY and SMNVEV (reference sequence). CDR3 amino acids: CASSSTVINEKLFF. Written as DNA, the CDR3 is TGTGCCAGCAGCTCCACAGTTATTAATGAAAAACTGTTTTTT.

The chain combines TRBV10-3 with TRBJ2-1; 10 nucleotides agree with TRBD1. Trimming took 6 bases from V and 0 from J; bases not matched to a gene: 11. CDR1 and CDR2 from the germline V gene are ENHRY and SYGVKD. The CDR3 totals 18 residues. The CDR3 spells CAISSGTGDVGSYNEQFF. CDR3 DNA: TGTGCCATCAGCTCCGGGACAGGGGACGTCGGCTCCTACAATGAGCAGTTCTTC.

This rearrangement joins TRBV5-1 to TRBJ2-3, with D uncertain. The CDR3 loop spans 16 amino acids. Germline-derived CDR1 and CDR2 are SGHRS and YFSETQ. V was clipped by 0 bases and J by 3 bases, with 14 bases between them. The CDR3: CASSLGRSFRTDTQYF. DNA of the CDR3: TGCGCCAGCAGCTTGGGTAGGTCGTTCCGGACAGATACGCAGTATTTT.

At least ten counts were recorded for this clonotype. The chain links TRBV4-2 to TRBJ2-5; 9 positions match TRBD1. The V segment lost 1 base and the J segment 4 bases; nucleotides outside the gene matches: 1. CDR1 is LGHNA, CDR2 YNFKEQ, per germline. The CDR3 length is 14 residues. CDR3 sequence (DNA): TGTGCCAGCAGCCAAGGGACAGGGGTAGAGACCCAGTACTTC. This encodes CASSQGTGVETQYF.

V gene TRBV9 combines with J gene TRBJ1-5; D ambiguous. V lost 0 bases and J 4 bases, leaving 11 bases between the germline ends. CDR1 SGDLS and CDR2 YYNGEE come from the germline V gene. This CDR3 has 15 amino acids. This CDR3 is CASSVGGRDNQPQHF. DNA for the CDR3: TGTGCCAGCAGCGTAGGTGGGAGGGATAATCAGCCCCAGCATTTT.

This chain uses TRBV7-2 with TRBJ2-5; D call uncertain. Germline V lookup: CDR1 SGHTA, CDR2 FQGNSA. V dropped 6 bases and J dropped 5 bases, with 13 bases sitting between them. The CDR3 is 13 residues long. CDR3 in DNA: TGTGCCAGCAGTCTTAACATACTCGAGACCCAGTACTTC. Its protein is CASSLNILETQYF.

The gene calls are TRBV20-1 and TRBJ2-7; TRBD1 matches 7 bases. This CDR3 contains 13 residues. Per germline, CDR1 DFQATT and CDR2 SNEGSKA (reference sequence). CDR3 sequence: CCVALTGKYEQYF. CDR3 DNA: TGCTGTGTAGCCTTGACAGGGAAATACGAGCAGTACTTC.

This clonotype was detected only a few times. This rearrangement joins TRBV9 to TRBJ2-5; TRBD1 matches at 8 bases. Per germline, CDR1 SGDLS and CDR2 YYNGEE. J lost 4 bases, V lost 2 bases, and 4 bases had no gene match. The CDR3 contains 14 residues. The CDR3 protein is CASSVTGGRETQYF. The CDR3 DNA reads as TGTGCCAGCAGCGTCACAGGGGGGCGAGAGACCCAGTACTTC.

On this clonotype itself: The junction departs from the called germline gene at one end, perhaps through a read error. The rearrangement uses TRBV4-3 and TRBJ2-7; 11 bases agree with TRBD1. CDR1 is LGHNA, CDR2 YSLEER, per germline. The CDR3 runs 16 residues. For the CDR3, the DNA is TGCGTCAGCAGCCAACACTGGACAGGGGGCGATTACGAGCAGTACTTC. Amino acid sequence: CVSSQHWTGGDYEQYF.

This clonotype was counted a few times. The CDR3 reads CSVEDRGPNYGYTF. DNA of the CDR3: TGCAGCGTTGAAGACAGGGGCCCCAACTATGGCTACACCTTC. The chain has TRBV29-1 and TRBJ1-2, with TRBD1 as a possible D gene (6 bases). The V and J ends lost 0 bases and 2 bases respectively, with 10 bases between them. The CDR3 has 14 residues. CDR1 and CDR2 (germline): SQVTM, ANQGSEA.

In regard to this clonotype: It may be a read error: a sequence one base away is much more abundant. The chain uses TRBV7-9 and TRBJ2-3, with a tentative D call TRBD2 (5 bases). The germline CDR1 and CDR2 sequences are SEHNR and FQNEAQ (reference sequence). The CDR3 length is 15 residues. Trimming took off 2 bases at V and 0 bases at J, with 9 bases between the two ends. The CDR3 loop is CASSLRLTSTDTQYF. Here the CDR3 DNA reads TGTGCCAGCAGCTTACGACTAACTAGCACAGATACGCAGTATTTT. The variable domain in full, completed from reference TRBV7-9 and TRBJ2-3, reads DTGVSQNPRHKITKRGQNVTFRCDPISEHNRLYWYRQTLGQGPEFLTYFQNEAQLEKSRLLSDRFSAERPKGSFSTLEIQRTEQGDSAMYLCASSLRLTSTDTQYFGPGTRLTVL.

This clonotype was seen only a few times. The CDR3 nucleotides read TGTGCCAGCAGTTCCAGACCGGTACCGGACGGCTACACCTTC. Translation: CASSSRPVPDGYTF. The chain employs TRBV6-6 and TRBJ1-2, with D uncertain. V was cut by 4 bases and J by 8 bases, with 17 bases left in between. The germline V gene encodes CDR1 MNHNY and CDR2 SVGAGI (reference sequence). This CDR3 is built from 14 residues.

V and J are TRBV2 and TRBJ2-1; D not resolved. Per germline, CDR1 SNHLY and CDR2 FYNNEI. Trimming took 6 bases from V and 5 from J, leaving 14 bases between them. The CDR3 spans 14 residues. CDR3 nucleotides: TGTGCCAGCAGAGCCCGGGTAGTCCACAATGAGCAGTTCTTC. Its translation: CASRARVVHNEQFF.

V and J are TRBV20-1 and TRBJ2-7; TRBD2 matches at 14 bases. There are 19 residues in the CDR3. CDR1 and CDR2 from the germline V gene are DFQATT and SNEGSKA (reference sequence). The V and J ends lost 1 base and 7 bases, in that order; junction bases with no gene match: 18. The CDR3 DNA follows: TGCAGTGCTAGAGGTATTTGGACTAGCGGGAGGACCTCCTACAATGAGCAGTACTTC. Translation: CSARGIWTSGRTSYNEQYF.

This clonotype was counted only a few times. The genes are TRBV12-3 or TRBV12-4 and TRBJ2-1, with 9 bases identical to TRBD2. The junction had 0 bases not matched to a gene; V was cut back by 8 bases and J by 13 bases. This CDR3 spans 9 amino acids. For the CDR3, the DNA is TGTGCCAGCGGGACTAGCCAGTTCTTC. Amino acid sequence: CASGTSQFF.

The rearrangement joins TRBV4-2 to TRBJ2-6, with D unresolved. The V end was cut by 0 bases, the J end by 4 bases, with 10 bases between. CDR3 size: 16 residues. Germline V gives CDR1 LGHNA, CDR2 YNFKEQ. The CDR3 sequence: CASSQEDGVGANVLTF. The CDR3 DNA sequence: TGTGCCAGCAGCCAAGAAGACGGAGTCGGGGCCAACGTCCTGACTTTC.

The chain employs TRBV12-3 or TRBV12-4 and TRBJ2-1; TRBD2 aligns across 10 bases. This CDR3 contains 14 residues. Germline trimming cut 3 bases from V and 6 bases from J; bases unmatched to any gene: 2. In nucleotides, the CDR3 is TGTGCCAGCAGTTTTAGCGGGGGGACCAATGAGCAGTTCTTC. Translating gives CASSFSGGTNEQFF.

This clonotype was seen a few times. V usage is TRBV4-1 and J usage is TRBJ2-1; no clear D gene. V gave up 4 bases and J gave up 4 bases, with 20 bases separating them. Germline-derived CDR1 and CDR2 are MGHRA and YSYEKL. This CDR3 region has 17 residues. The chain's CDR3 is CASSPTTSPTQYNEQFF. The DNA for the CDR3 is TGCGCCAGCAGCCCCACCACATCCCCAACCCAATACAATGAGCAGTTCTTC.

This CDR3 reads CASISTGRGYTF. CDR3 bases: TGTGCCAGCATCTCGACAGGGCGGGGCTACACCTTC. The V gene is TRBV12-3 or TRBV12-4, the J gene TRBJ1-2; 7 nucleotides match TRBD1. V lost 7 bases, J lost 8 bases, and 7 bases stayed unmatched. This CDR3 is built from 12 residues.

As DNA, the CDR3 is TGTGCCAGCTGGACGAGGGGGCAAGATACGCAGTATTTT. This sequence encodes CASWTRGQDTQYF. The rearrangement joins TRBV28 to TRBJ2-3; TRBD1 matches 7 bases. Per germline, CDR1 MDHEN and CDR2 SYDVKM. V gave up 8 bases and J gave up 5 bases; unmatched junction bases: 7. The length of the CDR3 is 13 residues.

The gene calls are TRBV30 and TRBJ1-2; D remains unclear. The germline gives CDR1 GTSNPN, CDR2 SVGIG (reference sequence). Deletions cut 3 bases from V and 8 bases from J, with 16 bases between. CDR3 length equals 13 residues. The CDR3: CAWRTSRAGGYTF. The CDR3 coding sequence is TGTGCCTGGAGGACGAGTAGGGCCGGGGGCTACACCTTC.

In this sample, this clonotype turned up once. The V call is TRBV9, the J call TRBJ2-1; 14 bases fit TRBD2. Germline trimming cut 4 bases from V and 0 bases from J; bases unmatched to any gene: 12. Germline V gene data show CDR1 as SGDLS and CDR2 as YYNGEE. CDR3 length equals 20 residues. CDR3 sequence reads: CASSPSWTSGGPGSYNEQFF. Written as DNA, the CDR3 is TGTGCCAGCAGCCCCTCATGGACTAGCGGGGGGCCGGGCTCCTACAATGAGCAGTTCTTC. The variable domain in full, with the rest retrieved from reference TRBV9 and TRBJ2-1, is DSGVTQTPKHLITATGQRVTLRCSPRSGDLSVYWYQQSLDQGLQFLIQYYNGEERAKGNILERFSAQQFPDLHSELNLSSLELGDSALYFCASSPSWTSGGPGSYNEQFFGPGTRLTVL.

A few counts support this clonotype. The rearrangement links TRBV5-4 to TRBJ2-1, with TRBD2 matching 9 bases. The V gene end was trimmed by 0 bases and the J gene end by 8 bases; junction bases not matched to a gene: 6. Looked up from germline, CDR1 is SGHNT and CDR2 is YYREEE (reference sequence). The CDR3 consists of 15 residues. In DNA form, the CDR3 reads TGTGCCAGCAGCTTGGATGCGGGAGGGGGCCATGAGCAGTTCTTC. Its protein is CASSLDAGGGHEQFF.